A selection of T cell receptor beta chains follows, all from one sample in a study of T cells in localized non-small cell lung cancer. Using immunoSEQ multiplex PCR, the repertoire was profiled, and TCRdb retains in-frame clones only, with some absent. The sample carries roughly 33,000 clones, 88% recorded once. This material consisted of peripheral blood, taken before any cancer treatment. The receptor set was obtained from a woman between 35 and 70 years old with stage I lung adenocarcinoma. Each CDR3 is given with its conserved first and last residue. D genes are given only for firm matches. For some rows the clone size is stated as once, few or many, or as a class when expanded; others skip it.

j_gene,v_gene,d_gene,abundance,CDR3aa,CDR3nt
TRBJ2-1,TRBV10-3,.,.,CAISAQGFVEQFF,TGTGCCATCAGTGCCCAAGGGTTTGTTGAGCAGTTCTTC
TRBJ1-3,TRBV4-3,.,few,CASSQEGVGNTIYF,TGCGCCAGCAGCCAAGAGGGGGTCGGAAACACCATATATTTT
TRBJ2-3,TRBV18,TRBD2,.,CASGGLVSTDTQYF,TGTGCCAGTGGGGGACTAGTAAGCACAGATACGCAGTATTTT
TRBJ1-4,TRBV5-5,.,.,CASSVGTVGGKLFF,TGTGCCAGCAGCGTCGGGACGGTGGGAGGAAAACTGTTTTTT
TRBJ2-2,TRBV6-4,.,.,CASSRLSDTGELFF,TGTGCCAGCAGTCGCCTCTCAGACACCGGGGAGCTGTTTTTT
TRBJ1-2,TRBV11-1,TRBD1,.,CASSSPNSWTGHGYTF,TGTGCCAGCAGCTCTCCAAACTCCTGGACAGGACATGGCTACACCTTC
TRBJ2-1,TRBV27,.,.,CASSFRDTNNEQFF,TGTGCCAGCAGTTTCCGGGACACTAACAATGAGCAGTTCTTC
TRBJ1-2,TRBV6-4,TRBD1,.,CASSLTGLGYGYTF,TGTGCCAGCAGTTTGACAGGGCTAGGGTATGGCTACACCTTC
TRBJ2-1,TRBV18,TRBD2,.,CASSPSPGTSGTNEQFF,TGTGCCAGCTCACCTTCCCCCGGGACTAGCGGAACCAATGAGCAGTTCTTC
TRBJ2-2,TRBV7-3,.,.,CASSLFPRSNTGELFF,TGTGCCAGCAGCTTATTTCCTAGGTCGAACACCGGGGAGCTGTTTTTT
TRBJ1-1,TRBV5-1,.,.,CASSLLQRNTEAFF,TGCGCCAGCAGCTTGTTACAGCGCAACACTGAAGCTTTCTTT
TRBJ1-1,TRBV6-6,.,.,CASSPIGNTEAFF,TGTGCCAGCAGTCCCATAGGGAACACTGAAGCTTTCTTT
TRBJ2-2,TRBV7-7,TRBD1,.,CASSLNDRGRTGELFF,TGTGCTAGCAGCTTGAACGACAGGGGGCGAACCGGGGAGCTGTTTTTT
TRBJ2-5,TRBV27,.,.,CASSFLSGAGKTQYF,TGTGCCAGCAGTTTTTTGTCAGGGGCCGGCAAGACCCAGTACTTC
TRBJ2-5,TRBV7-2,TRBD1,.,CASSNRGIGETQYF,TGTGCCAGCAGCAACAGGGGTATAGGAGAGACCCAGTACTTC
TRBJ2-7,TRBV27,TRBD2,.,CASSRTSGGYEQYF,TGTGCCAGCTCGAGGACTAGCGGGGGGTACGAGCAGTACTTC
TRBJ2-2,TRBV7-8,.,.,CASSPFLSRTNTGELFF,TGTGCCAGCAGCCCCTTCCTATCCCGCACCAACACCGGGGAGCTGTTTTTT
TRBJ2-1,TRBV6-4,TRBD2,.,CASSVTSGGANEQFF,TGTGCCAGCAGTGTTACTAGCGGGGGGGCCAATGAGCAGTTCTTC
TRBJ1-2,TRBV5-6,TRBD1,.,CASSTFRGTPMGYTF,TGTGCCAGCAGCACCTTCAGGGGGACTCCCATGGGCTACACCTTC
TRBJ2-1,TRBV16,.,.,CASSQSGGVDYNEQFF,TGTGCCAGCAGCCAATCTGGCGGGGTCGATTACAATGAGCAGTTCTTC
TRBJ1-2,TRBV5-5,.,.,CASSFMAVNYGYTF,TGTGCCAGCAGCTTTATGGCAGTTAACTATGGCTACACCTTC
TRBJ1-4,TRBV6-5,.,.,CASSQGGASNEKLFF,TGTGCCAGCAGCCAGGGCGGGGCTTCTAATGAAAAACTGTTTTTT
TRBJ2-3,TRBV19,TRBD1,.,CASSHSDRGSIASTDTQYF,TGTGCCAGTAGCCATTCCGACAGGGGAAGTATTGCGAGCACAGATACGCAGTATTTT
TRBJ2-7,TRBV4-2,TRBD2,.,CASSQDSAGFTYEQYF,TGTGCCAGCAGCCAAGATTCAGCGGGATTCACCTACGAGCAGTACTTC
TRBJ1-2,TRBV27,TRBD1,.,CASGISGQGYGYTF,TGTGCCAGCGGGATTTCGGGACAGGGCTATGGCTACACCTTC
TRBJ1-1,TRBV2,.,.,CASRGRHTEAFF,TGTGCCAGCAGGGGCCGCCACACTGAAGCTTTCTTT
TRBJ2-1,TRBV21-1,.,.,CANLPAGGLLDEQFF,TGTGCCAACCTCCCAGCGGGGGGGCTGCTCGATGAGCAGTTCTTC
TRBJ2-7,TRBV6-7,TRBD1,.,CASSPETGCNEQYF,TGTGCCAGCAGTCCCGAGACAGGGTGCAACGAGCAGTACTTC